Listed below are T cell receptor beta chains from one sample, sequenced in a study of T cells in Graves' hyperthyroidism and ophthalmopathy. TCRdb re-called the multiplex PCR reads through MiXCR, storing one row per CDR3 protein. This sample carries approximately 370,000 distinct CDR3 sequences, 15% to 20% of them seen once, and the ten largest clones take 34%. The specimen sequenced was blood. The receptors were sampled from a woman aged 25 to 39 with Graves' hyperthyroidism that later progressed to Graves' ophthalmopathy. Both conserved end residues are part of each CDR3. The D gene is left open where the match is weak. Rows may omit the clone size; those that give it use once, few, many or a size class.

>many|TRBD1|TRBJ1-4|TRBV27
CASSLRGTGGYGKLFF
TGTGCCAGCAGTTTACGAGGGACAGGGGGGTACGGAAAACTGTTTTTT
>many|TRBD1|TRBJ2-7|TRBV20-1
CSARGTGENEQYF
TGCAGTGCTAGAGGGACAGGAGAGAACGAGCAGTACTTC
>many|TRBD2|TRBJ2-7|TRBV6-1
CASSKEGLAGGRSYEQYF
TGTGCCAGTTCGAAGGAGGGACTAGCGGGAGGACGTTCCTACGAGCAGTACTTC
>many|TRBD2|TRBJ2-3|TRBV20-1
CSASGAGESTDTQYF
TGCAGTGCAAGCGGAGCGGGAGAGAGTACAGATACGCAGTATTTT
>few|TRBD2|TRBJ2-1|TRBV19
CASSERGPYNEQFF
TGTGCCAGTAGTGAGCGGGGCCCATACAATGAGCAGTTCTTC
>few|.|TRBJ1-6|TRBV6-1
CASKSSGTSLRSPLHF
TGTGCCAGCAAGAGCTCCGGGACGTCACTTAGGTCACCCCTCCACTTT
>.|TRBD1|TRBJ1-2|TRBV29-1
CSVVVGYLQGDYGYTF
TGCAGCGTTGTAGTGGGTTACCTTCAGGGGGACTATGGCTACACCTTC
>few|.|TRBJ1-1|TRBV11-2
CASSPDRGANTEAFF
TGTGCCAGCAGCCCGGACCGGGGGGCGAACACTGAAGCTTTCTTT
>.|TRBD1|TRBJ2-3|TRBV10-3
CAIKARGQLDTQYF
TGTGCCATCAAGGCCAGGGGGCAATTGGATACGCAGTATTTT
>many|.|TRBJ2-3|TRBV6-1
CASSPGPTNTQYF
TGTGCCAGCAGCCCGGGACCGACAAATACGCAGTATTTT
>many|.|TRBJ2-1|TRBV3-1
CASSHLAGASYNEQFF
TGTGCCAGCAGCCATCTTGCAGGGGCATCCTACAATGAGCAGTTCTTC
>.|.|TRBJ2-7|TRBV10-2
CASSEGCEQYF
TGCGCCAGCAGTGAGGGCTGCGAGCAGTACTTC
>.|.|TRBJ2-2|TRBV6-5
CASSYSSSFITGELFF
TGTGCCAGCAGTTACTCTAGTAGCTTCATAACCGGGGAGCTGTTTTTT
>.|.|TRBJ2-1|TRBV30
CAWSEYGSSNEQFF
TGTGCCTGGAGTGAGTACGGGAGTTCGAATGAGCAGTTCTTC
>many|.|TRBJ1-1|TRBV20-1
CSISLRVTEAFF
TGCAGTATTAGCCTGCGGGTCACTGAAGCTTTCTTT
>.|TRBD1|TRBJ2-1|TRBV5-1
CASSLGPDRAHEQFF
TGCGCCAGCAGCTTGGGCCCCGACAGGGCTCATGAGCAGTTCTTC
>many|.|TRBJ2-7|TRBV20-1
CSARDFGRSSYEQYF
TGCAGTGCTAGAGATTTCGGCAGGAGCTCCTACGAGCAGTACTTC
>few|TRBD1|TRBJ2-3|TRBV7-9
CASSLPRDRVGTDTQYF
TGTGCCAGCAGCTTACCCCGGGACAGGGTAGGAACAGATACGCAGTATTTT
>many|TRBD1|TRBJ2-5|TRBV3-1
CASSQQTGWGTQYF
TGTGCCAGCAGCCAACAGACAGGGTGGGGGACCCAGTACTTC
>few|TRBD2|TRBJ2-5|TRBV5-1
CASSFSGSSQETQYF
TGCGCCAGCAGCTTTAGCGGGTCTAGCCAAGAGACCCAGTACTTC
>many|.|TRBJ1-5|TRBV27
CASSPVPYSNQPQHF
TGTGCCAGCAGTCCCGTTCCATATAGCAATCAGCCCCAGCATTTT
>many|TRBD1|TRBJ1-1|TRBV10-3
CAISPDRVVTEAFF
TGTGCCATCAGTCCGGACAGGGTTGTTACTGAAGCTTTCTTT
>many|.|TRBJ1-1|TRBV27
CASSPRRVWGNTEAFF
TGTGCCAGCAGTCCCCGCCGGGTTTGGGGGAACACTGAAGCTTTCTTT
>many|TRBD2|TRBJ2-7|TRBV28
CASSLGSGSDEQYF
TGTGCCAGCAGTTTAGGTAGCGGGAGTGACGAGCAGTACTTC
>.|.|TRBJ1-1|TRBV7-2
CASSGWGAGGMNTEAFF
TGTGCCAGCAGCGGCTGGGGGGCAGGTGGCATGAACACTGAAGCTTTCTTT
>many|.|TRBJ1-5|TRBV5-6
CASSQLGGRTDNQPQHF
TGTGCCAGCAGCCAACTCGGGGGAAGGACTGATAATCAGCCCCAGCATTTT
>many|.|TRBJ1-6|TRBV5-1
CASSLETGSLSPLHF
TGCGCCAGCAGCTTGGAAACAGGGTCCCTGTCACCCCTCCACTTT
>many|TRBD1|TRBJ1-5|TRBV27
CASSLPDRGRRQPQHF
TGTGCCAGCAGTTTACCCGACAGGGGAAGGCGGCAGCCCCAGCATTTT
>.|.|TRBJ2-7|TRBV19
CASSPAASSYEQYF
TGTGCCAGTAGTCCTGCGGCCAGCTCCTACGAGCAGTACTTC
>.|.|TRBJ1-2|TRBV19
CASTHADSPNYGYTF
TGTGCCAGTACTCATGCGGACAGCCCTAACTATGGCTACACCTTC
>many|.|TRBJ2-4|TRBV19
CASRGGHGKNIQYF
TGTGCCAGTAGGGGGGGGCACGGCAAAAACATTCAGTACTTC
>few|.|TRBJ2-3|TRBV20-1
CSARSAEGSANGDTQYF
TGCAGTGCTAGGAGCGCAGAGGGGAGCGCTAATGGAGATACGCAGTATTTT
>many|.|TRBJ1-5|TRBV6-1
CASSSLLDRRTNQPQHF
TGTGCCAGCAGCTCGCTACTCGACAGAAGGACAAATCAGCCCCAGCATTTT
>.|TRBD1|TRBJ2-7|TRBV19
CASATEDRGYEQYF
TGTGCCAGTGCGACCGAGGACAGGGGATACGAGCAGTACTTC
>many|TRBD2|TRBJ2-1|TRBV20-1
CSARVGGSGRAFYNEQFF
TGCAGTGCTAGAGTAGGTGGTAGCGGGAGGGCCTTCTACAATGAGCAGTTCTTC
>many|.|TRBJ2-7|TRBV11-2
CASSGPGQKSSYEQYF
TGTGCCAGCAGCGGACCGGGACAAAAAAGCTCCTACGAGCAGTACTTC
>.|TRBD1|TRBJ2-2|TRBV6-1
CASSSSGQDTGELFF
TGTGCCAGCTCAAGTTCGGGACAGGACACCGGGGAGCTGTTTTTT
>few|TRBD1|TRBJ2-2|TRBV5-1
CASSPAGTVSANTGELFF
TGCGCCAGCAGTCCCGCTGGGACAGTAAGCGCGAACACCGGGGAGCTGTTTTTT
>many|.|TRBJ2-7|TRBV12-3/TRBV12-4
CASSELAHEQYF
TGTGCCAGCAGCGAACTAGCACACGAGCAGTACTTC
>many|TRBD1|TRBJ2-3|TRBV24-1
CATSDLRGQGADTQYF
TGTGCCACCAGTGATTTAAGGGGACAGGGTGCAGATACGCAGTATTTT
>many|.|TRBJ2-5|TRBV19
CASPRDDQETQYF
TGTGCCAGTCCCAGGGATGACCAAGAGACCCAGTACTTC
>many|.|TRBJ2-1|TRBV20-1
CSARPGQPSSYNEQFF
TGCAGTGCTAGACCCGGACAGCCAAGCTCCTACAATGAGCAGTTCTTC
>.|.|TRBJ1-1|TRBV24-1
CATSDWTGTEAFF
TGTGCCACCAGTGATTGGACGGGGACTGAAGCTTTCTTT
>many|TRBD2|TRBJ2-1|TRBV11-2
CASTSDGLADYNEQFF
TGTGCCAGCACCAGCGACGGACTAGCGGACTACAATGAGCAGTTCTTC
>.|TRBD1|TRBJ1-6|TRBV2
CASSLTRGTGTYPPLHF
TGTGCCAGCAGCTTAACGAGGGGGACAGGGACGTATCCACCCCTCCACTTT
>many|.|TRBJ1-2|TRBV5-1
CASSITGGLDYGYTF
TGCGCCAGCAGCATTACCGGTGGGTTGGACTATGGCTACACCTTC
>few|TRBD1|TRBJ2-5|TRBV6-2/TRBV6-3
CASSRRQNRGRETQYF
TGTGCCAGCAGTCGCAGACAAAACAGGGGGCGAGAGACCCAGTACTTC
>few|.|TRBJ1-2|TRBV7-9
CASSLDSVIDGYTF
TGTGCCAGCAGCTTAGATTCGGTTATCGATGGCTACACCTTC
>few|.|TRBJ1-5|TRBV30
CAWSVRSPENQPQHF
TGTGCCTGGAGTGTACGGAGTCCGGAGAATCAGCCCCAGCATTTT
>many|TRBD1|TRBJ1-4|TRBV27
CASSYLGQGGKLFF
TGTGCCAGCAGTTACCTGGGACAGGGCGGAAAACTGTTTTTT
>few|TRBD2|TRBJ2-1|TRBV20-1
CSARDGTSGYNEQFF
TGCAGTGCTAGAGACGGGACTAGCGGCTACAATGAGCAGTTCTTC
>few|TRBD1|TRBJ2-7|TRBV3-1
CASSRGTGAGEQYF
TGTGCCAGCAGCCGAGGGACAGGGGCTGGGGAGCAGTACTTC
>.|TRBD2|TRBJ2-1|TRBV7-3
CASSTSGTSVITEQFF
TGTGCCAGCAGCACCTCAGGGACTAGCGTCATTACTGAGCAGTTCTTC